A selection of T cell receptor beta chains follows, all from one sample in a study of TIL therapy for anti-PD-1-resistant metastatic lung cancer. Method: immunoSEQ multiplex PCR; TCRdb's copy keeps in-frame clones and lacks some. The sample has approximately 30,000 clones; just under 75% are singletons. The sequencing used blood, collected at baseline. The source of these receptors is a woman aged 30 to 85 with non-small cell lung cancer. CDR3s leave out the opening cysteine and the closing phenylalanine or tryptophan. A row's size may be missing; if present it is once, few, many or a size class.

V gene,clone size,J gene,CDR3 protein
TRBV11-2,few,TRBJ1-2,ASSLGVSRGYT
TRBV28,.,TRBJ2-1,AASGDLSDEQF
TRBV30,few,TRBJ2-2,AWSPVETGELF
TRBV5-1,.,TRBJ2-7,ASSLDREIREQY
TRBV27,.,TRBJ1-6,ASSLRQGNSPLH
TRBV6-1,.,TRBJ2-6,ASRVISGANVLT
TRBV12-5,.,TRBJ2-1,ASGSTGIGIGEQF
TRBV4-1,.,TRBJ2-7,ASSPRDREIEQY
TRBV5-6,.,TRBJ1-2,ASSLGTDYGYT
TRBV5-5,.,TRBJ2-7,ASASSGLSYEQY
TRBV11-2,.,TRBJ2-1,ASSSGTTQIEQF
TRBV2,.,TRBJ1-1,ASSVALNTEAF
TRBV2,.,TRBJ1-5,ASSASGLAQPQH
TRBV29-1,.,TRBJ1-1,SVEQVTGGNTEAF
TRBV5-4,.,TRBJ1-1,ASRKHVNTEAF
TRBV7-8,few,TRBJ2-1,ASISRSGRTNNEQF
TRBV20-1,.,TRBJ2-3,SAREAHTQY
TRBV4-1,once,TRBJ2-5,ASSQLPETQY
TRBV5-1,.,TRBJ1-1,ASSFVGGDEAF
TRBV7-8,.,TRBJ1-2,ASSWGREGLSNYGYT
TRBV6-1,.,TRBJ2-6,ASSVPGANVLT
TRBV2,.,TRBJ1-4,ASSGYSTNEKLF
TRBV7-2,.,TRBJ2-2,ASSRLGARTGELF
TRBV4-1,few,TRBJ2-7,ASSQGGLGESYEQY
TRBV6-6,.,TRBJ1-5,ASRGGGSLG
TRBV5-6,.,TRBJ2-5,ASSLEDKQETQY
TRBV6-1,.,TRBJ2-5,ASSAMGQETQY
TRBV15,once,TRBJ2-7,ATSGRTGSEQY
TRBV29-1,.,TRBJ2-7,SVTSGITYEQY
TRBV29-1,.,TRBJ2-5,SVPGAGGPGETQY
TRBV6-4,.,TRBJ2-2,ASSDPTGTGTGELF
TRBV19,few,TRBJ1-2,ASQVFGYGYT
TRBV2,.,TRBJ2-7,ASRPSDRVRSYEQY
TRBV7-7,.,TRBJ1-1,ASSLVDNGDTEAF
TRBV10-3,.,TRBJ2-2,ATQGTSGRARTGELF
TRBV5-4,.,TRBJ1-2,ASSLGGTYGYT
TRBV7-9,few,TRBJ2-1,ASSGLTGVLDEQF
TRBV5-1,.,TRBJ2-1,ASSPVSAGLNYNEQF
TRBV21-1,.,TRBJ2-7,ASLGRGAYEQY
TRBV30,.,TRBJ2-5,AWSPGLAGGPAKQQTQY
TRBV2,few,TRBJ2-3,ASSELPGTGTDTQY
TRBV6-5,once,TRBJ2-7,ASSYFRVGGSYEQY
TRBV7-8,few,TRBJ1-5,ASSLLGGYSNQPQH
TRBV7-8,few,TRBJ1-5,ASSSMMDQPQH
TRBV27,few,TRBJ1-2,ASSLGRYYGYT
TRBV18,medium-sized,TRBJ1-5,ASSEIQAGSNQPQH
TRBV29-1,.,TRBJ2-7,SVFPGGAFEQY
TRBV5-1,.,TRBJ2-7,ASRSLSNEQY
TRBV25-1,.,TRBJ2-5,ASSESGLAETQY
TRBV5-4,.,TRBJ2-3,ASSLAGVATQY
TRBV20-1,.,TRBJ2-7,SVGRGEQY
TRBV19,.,TRBJ2-5,ASSIGDRTKETQY
TRBV10-3,.,TRBJ2-7,AINRDRAGEQY
TRBV5-6,.,TRBJ1-4,ASSLRGVNEKLF